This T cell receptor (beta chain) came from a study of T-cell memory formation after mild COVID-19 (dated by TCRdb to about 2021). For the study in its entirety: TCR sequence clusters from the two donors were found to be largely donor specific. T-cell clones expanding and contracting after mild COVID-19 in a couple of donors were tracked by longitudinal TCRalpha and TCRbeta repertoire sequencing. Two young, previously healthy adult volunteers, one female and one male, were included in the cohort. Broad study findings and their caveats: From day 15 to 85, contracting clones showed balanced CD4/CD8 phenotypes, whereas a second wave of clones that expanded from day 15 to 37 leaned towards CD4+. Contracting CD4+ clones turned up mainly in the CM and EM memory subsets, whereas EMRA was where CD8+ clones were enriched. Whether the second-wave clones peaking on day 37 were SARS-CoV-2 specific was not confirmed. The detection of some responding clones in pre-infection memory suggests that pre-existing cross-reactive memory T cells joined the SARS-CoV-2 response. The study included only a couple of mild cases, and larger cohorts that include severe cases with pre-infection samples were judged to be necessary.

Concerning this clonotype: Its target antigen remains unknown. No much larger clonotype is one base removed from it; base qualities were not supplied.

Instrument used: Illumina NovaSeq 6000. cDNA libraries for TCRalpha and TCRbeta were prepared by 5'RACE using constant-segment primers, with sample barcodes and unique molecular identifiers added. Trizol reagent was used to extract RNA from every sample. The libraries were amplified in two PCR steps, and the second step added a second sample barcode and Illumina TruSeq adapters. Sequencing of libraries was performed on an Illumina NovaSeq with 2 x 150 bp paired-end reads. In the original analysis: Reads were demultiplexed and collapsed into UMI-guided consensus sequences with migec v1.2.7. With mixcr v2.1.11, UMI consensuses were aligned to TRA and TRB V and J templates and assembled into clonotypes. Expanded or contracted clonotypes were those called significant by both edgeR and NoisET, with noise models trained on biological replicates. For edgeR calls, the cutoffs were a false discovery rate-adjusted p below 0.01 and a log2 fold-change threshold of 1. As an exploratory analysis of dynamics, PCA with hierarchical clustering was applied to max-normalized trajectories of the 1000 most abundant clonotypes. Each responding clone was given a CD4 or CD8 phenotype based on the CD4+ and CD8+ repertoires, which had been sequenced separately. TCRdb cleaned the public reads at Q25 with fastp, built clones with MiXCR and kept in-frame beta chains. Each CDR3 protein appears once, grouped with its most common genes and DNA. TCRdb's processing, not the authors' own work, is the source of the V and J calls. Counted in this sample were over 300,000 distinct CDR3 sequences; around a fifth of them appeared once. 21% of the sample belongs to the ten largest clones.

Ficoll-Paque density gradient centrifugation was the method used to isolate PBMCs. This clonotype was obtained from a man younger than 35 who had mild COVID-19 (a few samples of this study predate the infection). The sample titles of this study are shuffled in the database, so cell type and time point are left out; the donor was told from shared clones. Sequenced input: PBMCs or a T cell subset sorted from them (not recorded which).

This receptor carries the CDR3 CASSLTGRDEQFF. The sequence in DNA is TGTGCCAGCAGCTTGACAGGGAGGGATGAGCAGTTCTTC. The sequence links TRBV7-9 to TRBJ2-1; the D gene could be either TRBD1 or TRBD2, each agreeing at 7 bases. The germline V gene encodes CDR1 SEHNR and CDR2 FQNEAQ (reference sequence). Relative to germline, V is 3 bases shorter and J is 8 bases shorter, with 11 bases between their ends. The CDR3 starts with the cysteine, ends with the phenylalanine, and has 13 residues. Of all the DNA, just the CDR3 is kept, 39 bases in frame from base 1.